The T cell receptor (beta chain) described here comes from a study of T cells after posttransplantation cyclophosphamide. This clone was seen at least ten times. Germline V CDR1 and CDR2: LNHDA, SQIVND (reference sequence). The germline V and J ends were trimmed by 4 bases and 1 base, with 10 bases remaining between them. This CDR3 is 14 amino acids long. Libraries were prepared by immunoSEQ multiplex PCR; TCRdb keeps only in-frame clonotypes and omits some of them. The profile covers 35,000 to 45,000 clones, none occurring a single time. This related bone marrow graft donor gave peripheral blood on the day of marrow donation.

This TCR derives from a middle-aged man in good health, CMV-negative, and a related stem cell transplant donor. The gene calls are TRBV19 and TRBJ1-1; D is undetermined. The sequenced material came from PBMCs. CDR3 loop: CASSSGPKNTEAFF. For the CDR3, the DNA is TGTGCCAGTAGTAGTGGCCCCAAGAACACTGAAGCTTTCTTT. The variable domain in full, with the rest retrieved from reference TRBV19 and TRBJ1-1, is DGGITQSPKYLFRKEGQNVTLSCEQNLNHDAMYWYRQDPGQGLRLIYYSQIVNDFQKGDIAEGYSVSREKKESFPLTVTSAQKNPTAFYLCASSSGPKNTEAFFGQGTRLTVV.